The next 10 T cell receptor beta chains were all read from a single sample in a study of blood T cell repertoires in COVID-19. Produced via immunoSEQ multiplex PCR; TCRdb's table is partial and in-frame only. This sample has over 200,000 clones, with approximately 80% found just once. Sequenced: PBMCs or T cells enriched from blood (not recorded which). The receptors were sampled from a man aged 35 to 55 who had recovered from COVID-19.

The chain has TRBV11-3 and TRBJ2-3, with TRBD1 matching 9 bases. V lost 5 bases, J lost 3 bases, and 6 bases stayed unmatched. Germline CDR1 reads SGHNT; CDR2 reads YENEEA. The CDR3 sequence is 15 residues long. CDR3 nucleotides: TGTGCCAGCAGCCAAGGACAGGGGATGACAGATACGCAGTATTTT. As protein: CASSQGQGMTDTQYF.

The rearrangement links TRBV15 to TRBJ2-5; 8 nucleotides line up with TRBD1. Germline trimming cut 6 bases from V and 6 bases from J; bases unmatched to any gene: 12. CDR3 length: 15 residues. Germline CDR1 reads LNHNV; CDR2 reads YYDKDF (reference sequence). The CDR3 sequence is CATSIPGGGKKTQYF. CDR3 DNA: TGTGCCACCAGTATTCCAGGGGGCGGGAAGAAGACCCAGTACTTC.

This clone has more than one count but fewer than ten. The rearrangement links TRBV5-1 to TRBJ2-2; 12 positions match TRBD2. Per the germline V gene, CDR1 is SGHRS and CDR2 is YFSETQ. This CDR3 has 16 residues. DNA for the CDR3: TGCGCAACGGCGACTAGCGGGAGTTTGAGCACCGGGGAGCTGTTTTTT. Translating it yields CATATSGSLSTGELFF.

In its sample, this clone is medium-sized. V gene TRBV12-3 or TRBV12-4 combines with J gene TRBJ1-1; no clear D. V gave up 2 bases and J gave up 6 bases, with 7 bases separating them. The CDR3 extends over 12 amino acids. The CDR3 nucleotides are TGTGCCAGCAGTTTATTATTCCCTGAAGCTTTCTTT. Its translation is CASSLLFPEAFF.

This chain connects TRBV6-5 to TRBJ2-7, with no clear D. The CDR3 runs to 10 residues. Germline assignment: CDR1 MNHEY and CDR2 SVGAGI. The V end was cut by 6 bases, the J end by 3 bases, with 3 bases between. The CDR3 loop reads CASSLYEQYF. The DNA for the CDR3 is TGTGCCAGCAGCCTCTACGAGCAGTACTTC.

The chain combines TRBV6-5 with TRBJ1-1, with D possibly being TRBD1 (6 bases). Trimming removed 6 bases at V and 2 bases at J, with 13 bases between. This CDR3 is 14 amino acids long. The V gene's germline CDR1 is MNHEY and CDR2 SVGAGI. CDR3 sequence: CASRTDRGNTEAFF. The CDR3 DNA reads as TGTGCCAGCAGGACGGACAGAGGAAACACTGAAGCTTTCTTT.

This chain joins TRBV5-1 and TRBJ2-1, with 11 nucleotides matching TRBD1. With 2 bases clipped from V and 6 bases from J, the junction kept 1 base outside the gene matches. This CDR3 comprises 14 residues. Germline V gene sequence: CDR1 SGHRS, CDR2 YFSETQ. CDR3 in DNA: TGCGCCAGCAGCTTCGGGACAGGGGGCAATGAGCAGTTCTTC. Amino acid sequence: CASSFGTGGNEQFF.

The chain combines TRBV7-9 with TRBJ2-5; the D gene is possibly TRBD1 (6 bases). Per the germline V gene, CDR1 is SEHNR and CDR2 is FQNEAQ (reference sequence). The V and J ends lost 6 bases and 1 base respectively, with 15 bases between them. This CDR3 comprises 15 residues. CDR3 nucleotides: TGTGCCAGCAGACGATTCGACAGGTTCCAAGAGACCCAGTACTTC. It encodes CASRRFDRFQETQYF.

The chain employs TRBV14 and TRBJ2-7; D may be TRBD2 (6 bases). The CDR3 runs 15 residues. Trimming left V 4 bases short and J 5 bases short, with 18 bases between. CDR1 and CDR2 (germline): SGHDN, FVKESK. The CDR3 here is CASSPGDWGFHEQYF. CDR3 nucleotide sequence: TGTGCCAGCAGCCCGGGAGATTGGGGGTTCCACGAGCAGTACTTC.

The CDR3 loop reads CASSPGAGSGNYGYTF. CDR3 DNA: TGTGCCAGCTCACCAGGAGCTGGATCGGGGAACTATGGCTACACCTTC. The V gene is TRBV18, the J gene TRBJ1-2; no firm D call. Trimming removed 2 bases from V and 2 bases from J, with 15 bases in between. This CDR3 is 16 amino acids long. From germline, CDR1 is KGHSH and CDR2 LQKENI.